This T cell receptor (beta chain) derives from a study of shared clonotypes between healthy human individuals. Study as a whole: Researchers assigned three CD4 naive, three CD4 memory, two CD8 naive and one CD8 memory plate to each donor. Whole-study findings and limits: The study found lower generation probabilities in non-shared clonotypes than in those shared by all four donors. Naive subsets typically showed greater estimated richness than memory subsets.

This table comes from immunoSEQ multiplex PCR, and its TCRdb copy is limited to in-frame clones, with some not included. The table lists approximately 2,000,000 clones, just over 90% of them singletons. Of note for this clone: Antigen unknown.

The CDR3 loop spans 15 amino acids. Naivety among CD8 cells was defined by CD45RO negativity and positive CCR7 selection, thereby excluding terminally differentiated effector memory CD45RA+ cells. Donors were healthy HIV-negative adults without recently reported acute infections or vaccinations. Sequenced: naive CD8+ T cells from PBMCs. This clonotype was sampled from a man aged 18 to 30 in good health. Some clones in this sample may be carry-over from other donors' samples. The V gene is TRBV12-2, the J gene TRBJ2-5; TRBD2 was called by the table and not checked on the DNA. TRBV12-2 is listed as a pseudogene. CDR3 bases: TGTGCAAGTCGCCCGACGGGGGGAATGTCGAAGACCCAGTACTTC. Its protein product is CASRPTGGMSKTQYF.